This T cell receptor (beta chain) was sequenced in a study of T cell changes during pregnancy in multiple sclerosis. Germline CDR1 is SGHTA and CDR2 is FQGNSA. The V end lost 5 bases, the J end lost 9 bases, and 20 bases lay between the germline ends. The CDR3 sequence is 16 residues long. Measured with immunoSEQ multiplex PCR; TCRdb has only the in-frame clones, and not every one. The table records tens of thousands of clones, about 91% of them present only once. This clone was recorded a few times. The sample in question was CD4+ T cells from peripheral blood mononuclear cells, obtained in the second trimester of pregnancy. This chain joins TRBV7-2 and TRBJ1-6; possible D gene TRBD1, 6 bases. The receptor was isolated from a female donor with multiple sclerosis, enrolled in a pregnancy study. The CDR3 protein is CASSLKTGWFSSPLHF. The CDR3 DNA is TGTGCCAGCAGCCTAAAAACAGGGTGGTTCTCTTCACCCCTCCACTTT.